Presented here are 20 T cell receptor beta chains from one specimen sequenced in a study of T cell responses to AZD1222 COVID-19 vaccine. The assay was immunoSEQ multiplex PCR, and TCRdb's table has in-frame clones only and misses some. The data hold some 120,000 clones, with about 88% observed a single time. This sample comprised peripheral blood, obtained on day 0 of AZD1222 vaccination. These receptors all stem from an adult in good health.

Only one count was recorded for this clone. This chain joins TRBV28 and TRBJ2-6; D might be TRBD1 (5 bases). The CDR3 covers 15 residues. V was pared by 2 bases and J by 2 bases, with 7 bases between. Germline V lookup: CDR1 MDHEN, CDR2 SYDVKM. CDR3 nucleotides: TGTGCCAGCAGTTTAGCCAGGGCTGGGGCCAACGTCCTGACTTTC. Protein sequence: CASSLARAGANVLTF.

The chain links TRBV19 to TRBJ2-7, with TRBD1 identical over 9 bases. The germline CDR1 and CDR2 sequences are LNHDA and SQIVND (reference sequence). V lost 3 bases, J lost 5 bases, and 14 bases stayed unmatched. The CDR3 totals 17 residues. CDR3 in DNA: TGTGCCAGTAGTATCCGCTTAACCGGGACAGGGACCCACGAGCAGTACTTC. It yields the protein CASSIRLTGTGTHEQYF.

V usage is TRBV5-1 and J usage is TRBJ1-2; 8 nucleotides align to TRBD1. Trimming removed 4 bases from V and 3 bases from J; junction bases left unmatched: 5. Germline CDR1 reads SGHRS; CDR2 reads YFSETQ. This CDR3 comprises 14 residues. The CDR3 DNA is TGCGCCAGCAGCACCACAGGGGGAGACTATGGCTACACCTTC. Translated: CASSTTGGDYGYTF. The full variable domain, completed using reference TRBV5-1 and TRBJ1-2, is KAGVTQTPRYLIKTRGQQVTLSCSPISGHRSVSWYQQTPGQGLQFLFEYFSETQRNKGNFPGRFSGRQFSNSRSEMNVSTLELGDSALYLCASSTTGGDYGYTFGSGTRLTVV.

The rearrangement joins TRBV11-2 to TRBJ2-5, with TRBD1 identical over 7 bases. In germline, CDR1 is SGHAT, CDR2 FQNNGV. V lost 3 bases, J lost 5 bases, and 12 bases stayed unmatched. This CDR3 is 16 amino acids long. In nucleotides, the CDR3 is TGTGCCAGCAGCTTTAAGAGGGACAGTTGGGGCGAGACCCAGTACTTC. It is translated as CASSFKRDSWGETQYF.

The chain links TRBV29-1 to TRBJ2-5; TRBD2 might be the D (6 bases). This CDR3 is built from 14 residues. The germline CDR1 and CDR2 sequences are SQVTM and ANQGSEA. Trimming left V 4 bases short and J 4 bases short, with 16 bases between. In nucleotides, the CDR3 is TGCAGCGTTGTCAGGGACGCCGGGGGAGAGACCCAGTACTTC. It is translated as CSVVRDAGGETQYF.

The rearrangement uses TRBV9 and TRBJ1-1, with D uncertain. The germline CDR1 and CDR2 sequences are SGDLS and YYNGEE. Trimming removed 0 bases at V and 0 bases at J, with 3 bases between. The CDR3 loop spans 13 amino acids. The CDR3 loop is CASSVELNTEAFF. CDR3 bases: TGTGCCAGCAGCGTAGAGTTGAACACTGAAGCTTTCTTT.

The rearrangement links TRBV5-1 to TRBJ2-7; 12 nucleotides line up with TRBD1. Losses at the gene ends were 3 bases for V and 5 bases for J; bases not matched to a gene: 9. This CDR3 region has 16 residues. Germline V lookup: CDR1 SGHRS, CDR2 YFSETQ. CDR3 nucleotide sequence: TGCGCCAGCAGCTGGGCACCGGGACAGGGGGCCAACGAGCAGTACTTC. Translation: CASSWAPGQGANEQYF.

This chain links TRBV24-1 with TRBJ1-1; D gene unclear. The CDR3 extends over 12 amino acids. CDR1 is KGHDR and CDR2 is SFDVKD in the germline V gene. The ends were cut back, 1 base at V and 7 bases at J, with 6 bases in the middle. In DNA, the CDR3 is TGTGCCACCAGTGATTTATCAGGTGAAGCTTTCTTT. Protein sequence: CATSDLSGEAFF.

J is TRBJ2-7 and V is TRBV28, with D perhaps matching TRBD2 (6 bases). This CDR3 spans 13 amino acids. CDR1 and CDR2 (germline): MDHEN, SYDVKM. Trimming left V 3 bases short and J 5 bases short, with 11 bases between. CDR3 nucleotides: TGTGCCAGCAGTTTCGCTAGCGCTCACGAGCAGTACTTC. Its translation is CASSFASAHEQYF.

The chain uses TRBV6-2 or TRBV6-3 and TRBJ2-7, with 7 bases that match TRBD1. From germline, CDR1 is MNHEY and CDR2 SVGEGT. V gave up 4 bases and J gave up 3 bases; unmatched junction bases: 3. This CDR3 is 13 amino acids long. The DNA for the CDR3 is TGTGCCAGCAGTTTGGGACAGCACTACGAGCAGTACTTC. Its translation: CASSLGQHYEQYF.

V gene TRBV6-2 or TRBV6-3 combines with J gene TRBJ2-5; 8 nucleotides line up with TRBD2. Germline V gene data show CDR1 as MNHEY and CDR2 as SVGEGT. The CDR3 extends over 16 amino acids. The junction had 9 bases not matched to a gene; V was cut back by 4 bases and J by 2 bases. CDR3 residues: CASSSPTSVPQETQYF. The CDR3 bases are TGTGCCAGCAGTTCCCCGACTAGCGTTCCACAAGAGACCCAGTACTTC.

The chain carries TRBV6-5 and TRBJ1-4; 7 positions match TRBD1. Germline CDR1 reads MNHEY; CDR2 reads SVGAGI. The CDR3 loop spans 14 amino acids. J lost 3 bases, V lost 7 bases, and 5 bases had no gene match. The CDR3 reads CASTTGQANEKLFF. The CDR3 DNA reads as TGTGCCAGCACCACCGGACAGGCTAATGAAAAACTGTTTTTT.

This chain uses TRBV9 with TRBJ2-7, with TRBD1 matching 11 bases. Germline V gene sequence: CDR1 SGDLS, CDR2 YYNGEE. The CDR3 runs to 15 residues. V shed 4 bases and J 2 bases; nucleotides not matched to a gene: 5. DNA for the CDR3: TGTGCCAGCAGCTTTGGGACAGGGGGAACCTACGAGCAGTACTTC. The encoded protein is CASSFGTGGTYEQYF.

CDR3 bases: TGTGCTAGTGGTTTGGAGAAATGGACAGGTTATGGTGATTCACCCCTCCACTTT. This translates into CASGLEKWTGYGDSPLHF. The chain couples TRBV12-5 to TRBJ1-6; TRBD1 matches at 7 bases. CDR1 and CDR2 from the germline V gene are LGHNT and FRNRAP. The length of the CDR3 is 18 residues. Trimming at V came to 1 base and at J to 8 bases, leaving 14 bases not matched to a gene.

V is TRBV6-1 and J is TRBJ2-7; D remains ambiguous. V shed 1 base and J shed 2 bases, with 12 bases lying between them. CDR3 length: 15 amino acids. CDR1 MNHNS and CDR2 SASEGT come from the germline V gene. This CDR3 reads CASSEGVGLAYEQYF. The CDR3 bases are TGTGCCAGCAGTGAAGGAGTGGGCCTAGCCTACGAGCAGTACTTC.

This clone is a singleton in its sample. CDR3 sequence: CSAAGQETQYF. DNA for the CDR3: TGCAGTGCCGCGGGACAAGAGACCCAGTACTTC. This chain connects TRBV20-1 to TRBJ2-5; D is perhaps TRBD2 (6 bases). The CDR3 spans 11 residues. The germline gives CDR1 DFQATT, CDR2 SNEGSKA (reference sequence). The V and J ends lost 6 bases and 2 bases respectively, with 7 bases between them.

The rearrangement joins TRBV28 to TRBJ1-6, with 8 positions matching TRBD1. V shed 3 bases, J shed 10 bases, and the junction held 8 bases outside the gene matches. This CDR3 is 15 amino acids long. Germline loops: CDR1 MDHEN, CDR2 SYDVKM. CDR3 nucleotide sequence: TGTGCCAGCAGTTTGGGTTCCAGGGGGCAATCACCCCTCCACTTT. Its protein is CASSLGSRGQSPLHF.

The chain couples TRBV18 to TRBJ1-1; maybe TRBD1 (6 bases). Looked up from germline, CDR1 is KGHSH and CDR2 is LQKENI. There are 14 residues in the CDR3. The V and J ends lost 4 bases and 1 base respectively, with 10 bases between them. CDR3 sequence (DNA): TGTGCCAGCTCACTTGGGACAACGAACACTGAAGCTTTCTTT. Translating it yields CASSLGTTNTEAFF.

The rearrangement uses TRBV10-1 and TRBJ2-1; TRBD1 matches 7 bases. With 2 bases clipped from V and 4 bases from J, the junction kept 8 bases outside the gene matches. Germline V gene sequence: CDR1 WNHNN, CDR2 SYGVQD (reference sequence). The CDR3 is 16 amino acids. The CDR3 coding sequence is TGCGCCAGCAGTGAGATAGAGGGGGCTAAATACAATGAGCAGTTCTTC. It specifies CASSEIEGAKYNEQFF.

The chain uses TRBV19 and TRBJ1-1, with D uncertain. The CDR3 contains 11 residues. Germline V gene lookup returns CDR1 LNHDA and CDR2 SQIVND (reference sequence). The CDR3 region is CVRRVDTEAFF. Here the CDR3 DNA reads TGTGTCCGGAGGGTGGACACTGAAGCTTTCTTT.